This T cell receptor beta chain derives from a study of blood T cell repertoires in COVID-19. Study overall: Donors in the United States, Italy and Spain gave samples during acute or convalescent COVID-19. Sample material is recorded as cDNA or gDNA derived from T cells, B-cell-depleted T cells, or PBMCs.

Original handling: Using reference gene primer amplification, nucleated cell counts were estimated. The repertoire was sequenced with immunoSEQ multiplex PCR; TCRdb's copy has only in-frame clones and lacks some. V and J calls and clone size follow that table, whereas D and trimming were derived from the DNA. Of approximately 250,000 clones in the sample, around four fifths were seen once. V gave up 5 bases and J gave up 4 bases; unmatched junction bases: 7. Germline V gene data show CDR1 as SGHDT and CDR2 as YYEEEE. The CDR3 runs to 15 residues. This sequence originates from a man over 45 with acute or convalescent COVID-19. This sequence joins TRBV5-6 and TRBJ2-1; TRBD2 aligns across 9 bases. Sample: peripheral blood. CDR3 amino acids: CASSIGTSTYNEQFF. CDR3 DNA sequence: TGTGCCAGCAGTATTGGGACTAGCACTTACAATGAGCAGTTCTTC.